This passage covers 25 T cell receptor beta chains from one sample sequenced in a study of Ad26.COV2.S vaccination and SARS-CoV-2 variants. Generated by immunoSEQ multiplex PCR, the TCRdb table keeps only in-frame clones and is missing some. The table has around 340,000 clones, roughly nine tenths seen once; the top ten hold 6.4%. Treatment here: 15 to 20 received Ad26.COV2.S at low or high dose, single or two shots; about five received placebo; per-sample allocation not given. Each sample was drawn 63 days after the first injection (of vaccine or placebo). Sequencing was performed on peripheral blood, taken in a trial of Ad26.COV2.S vaccine versus placebo. These receptor sequences come from a person aged 18-60 years who received the Ad26.COV2.S COVID-19 vaccine or a placebo.

The rearrangement links TRBV3-1 (or the pseudogene TRBV3-2) to TRBJ1-2, with D possibly TRBD1 on 6 matching bases. V lost 4 bases to trimming and J lost 0 bases, with 9 bases between them. The germline V gene has CDR1 LGHDT and CDR2 YNNKEL (reference sequence). CDR3 length: 14 amino acids. CDR3 amino acids: CASSPTGANYGYTF. CDR3 sequence (DNA): TGTGCCAGCAGCCCGACAGGAGCTAACTATGGCTACACCTTC.

The CDR3 nucleotides read TGTGCCAGCAGCTTACCTGGACAGGGAAGTGGGCAGTACTTC. As protein: CASSLPGQGSGQYF. The chain links TRBV5-6 to TRBJ2-7, with 8 bases matching TRBD1. The junction had 10 bases not matched to a gene; V was cut back by 2 bases and J by 9 bases. The CDR3 runs 14 residues. The V gene's germline CDR1 is SGHDT and CDR2 YYEEEE.

The V call is TRBV28, the J call TRBJ1-3; D unresolved. The CDR3 covers 16 residues. CDR1 and CDR2 from the germline V gene are MDHEN and SYDVKM. Trimming shortened V by 5 bases and J by 0 bases, and 14 bases separated the two germline ends. CDR3 sequence reads: CASSKPRQASGNTIYF. In DNA, the CDR3 is TGTGCCAGCAGTAAACCGAGACAAGCCTCTGGAAACACCATATATTTT.

The chain joins TRBV3-1 (or the pseudogene TRBV3-2) to TRBJ2-5; 7 bases are shared with TRBD1. The CDR3 extends over 16 amino acids. Germline V lookup: CDR1 LGHDT, CDR2 YNNKEL (reference sequence). J gave up 3 bases and V 4 bases, and 11 bases lay outside the gene matches. The CDR3 nucleotides read TGTGCCAGCAGCCGATACTCCGAGGGGGCTAAAGAGACCCAGTACTTC. Its translation: CASSRYSEGAKETQYF.

The chain recombines TRBV29-1 with TRBJ2-2; possibly TRBD1 or TRBD2 for D (5 bases each). Looked up from germline, CDR1 is SQVTM and CDR2 is ANQGSEA. Trimming took off 7 bases at V and 1 base at J, with 10 bases between the two ends. There are 13 residues in the CDR3. CDR3 in amino acids: CSAGTMNTGELFF. In nucleotides, the CDR3 is TGCAGCGCCGGGACGATGAACACCGGGGAGCTGTTTTTT.

In the case of this clone: The same CDR3 arises from other DNA sequences in this sample as well. This chain links TRBV15 with TRBJ1-1; D is uncertain. The CDR3 runs 11 residues. V shed 3 bases and J shed 3 bases, with 2 bases lying between them. Germline V CDR1 and CDR2: LNHNV, YYDKDF (reference sequence). In DNA, the CDR3 is TGTGCCACCAGCAGGGACACTGAAGCTTTCTTT. It translates to CATSRDTEAFF. The variable domain in full, with the rest retrieved from reference TRBV15 and TRBJ1-1, is DAMVIQNPRYQVTQFGKPVTLSCSQTLNHNVMYWYQQKSSQAPKLLFHYYDKDFNNEADTPDNFQSRRPNTSFCFLDIRSPGLGDTAMYLCATSRDTEAFFGQGTRLTVV.

The gene calls are TRBV6-5 and TRBJ1-1; 10 bases fit TRBD1. V trimming: 5 bases; J trimming: 2 bases; junction bases outside the gene matches: 5. The CDR3 spans 15 residues. CDR1 MNHEY and CDR2 SVGAGI come from the germline V gene. The CDR3 sequence is CASSPATGGNTEAFF. DNA of the CDR3: TGTGCCAGCAGTCCCGCGACAGGGGGCAACACTGAAGCTTTCTTT.

V and J are TRBV9 and TRBJ1-3; 7 nucleotides align to TRBD1. The CDR3 runs 18 residues. Germline CDR1 reads SGDLS; CDR2 reads YYNGEE. After removal of 0 bases from V and 0 bases from J, the junction contained 9 bases not matched to a gene. This CDR3 is CASSVATLSGGSGNTIYF. Written as DNA, the CDR3 is TGTGCCAGCAGCGTAGCAACTTTGTCAGGGGGCTCTGGAAACACCATATATTTT.

The chain uses TRBV28 and TRBJ2-3; no clear D. The CDR3 spans 12 residues. V lost 7 bases and J 2 bases, leaving 7 bases between the germline ends. Germline V gives CDR1 MDHEN, CDR2 SYDVKM. CDR3 in DNA: TGTGCCAGCAAGACATTCACAGATACGCAGTATTTT. Translated: CASKTFTDTQYF.

In its sample, this clone was seen a few times. The chain uses TRBV11-2 and TRBJ2-3; the D is unclear. With 5 bases removed from V and 0 bases from J, the gap between germline ends came to 3 bases. This CDR3 has 12 amino acids. From germline, CDR1 is SGHAT and CDR2 FQNNGV. The CDR3 nucleotides are TGTGCCAGCAGCAGTAGCACAGATACGCAGTATTTT. Translated, it gives CASSSSTDTQYF.

This clone was recorded a few times. V gene TRBV12-3 or TRBV12-4 combines with J gene TRBJ1-2; D unresolved. V lost 7 bases and J lost 5, with 14 bases in between. This CDR3 comprises 13 residues. CDR3 amino acids: CASTTRKTYGYTF. CDR3 coding DNA: TGTGCCAGCACCACGAGGAAGACTTATGGCTACACCTTC.

The rearrangement joins TRBV6-5 to TRBJ1-3; D is uncertain. The germline V and J ends were trimmed by 11 bases and 0 bases, with 11 bases remaining between them. The germline gives CDR1 MNHEY, CDR2 SVGAGI. The CDR3 runs 13 residues. CDR3 region: CAARPISGNTIYF. The CDR3 DNA follows: TGTGCCGCGCGACCGATCTCTGGAAACACCATATATTTT.

V and J are TRBV28 and TRBJ2-3; no clear D. V was pared by 5 bases and J by 2 bases, with 26 bases between. The germline V gene has CDR1 MDHEN and CDR2 SYDVKM. The CDR3 runs 19 residues. In DNA, the CDR3 is TGTGCCAGCAGTACACGTAGGACGTCTCAGAGATCCGTCACAGATACGCAGTATTTT. This encodes CASSTRRTSQRSVTDTQYF.

The J gene is TRBJ1-2, the V gene TRBV3-1 (or the pseudogene TRBV3-2), with 8 positions matching TRBD1. After removal of 4 bases from V and 2 bases from J, the junction contained 9 bases not matched to a gene. Per germline, CDR1 LGHDT and CDR2 YNNKEL (reference sequence). This CDR3 contains 16 residues. The CDR3 is CASSRLTGARNYGYTF. CDR3 DNA sequence: TGTGCCAGCAGCCGGTTGACAGGGGCCAGGAACTATGGCTACACCTTC.

This clone was picked up a small number of times. The chain joins TRBV6-6 to TRBJ2-5, with D possibly being TRBD1 (6 bases). CDR3 length: 16 residues. The germline V gene encodes CDR1 MNHNY and CDR2 SVGAGI (reference sequence). Trimming stripped 0 bases from V and 0 bases from J, with 11 bases between. The CDR3 DNA sequence: TGTGCCAGCAGTTACTCTTCTACAGGGTACCAAGAGACCCAGTACTTC. As protein: CASSYSSTGYQETQYF.

V usage is TRBV9 and J usage is TRBJ1-2; D gene ambiguous. Germline CDR1 SGDLS, CDR2 YYNGEE. The length of the CDR3 is 15 residues. V was shortened by 0 bases and J by 4 bases, with 13 bases between the two germline ends. The CDR3 region has the DNA TGTGCCAGCAGCGTAGGGTCCCCAGGTGCCTATGGCTACACCTTC. Residues: CASSVGSPGAYGYTF.

The V and J genes are TRBV7-3 and TRBJ1-1, with 7 bases identical to TRBD1. Germline CDR1 reads SGHTA; CDR2 reads FQGTGA. The ends lost 0 bases at V and 3 bases at J; junction bases unmatched: 4. The CDR3 is made up of 15 amino acids. The CDR3 DNA reads as TGTGCCAGCAGCTTAACTATAGGGACAGACACTGAAGCTTTCTTT. This encodes CASSLTIGTDTEAFF.

J is TRBJ1-5 and V is TRBV7-2; a possible D gene is TRBD1 (6 bases). Looked up from germline, CDR1 is SGHTA and CDR2 is FQGNSA. The length of the CDR3 is 15 residues. Trimming took 4 bases from V and 0 from J, leaving 10 bases between them. Written as DNA, the CDR3 is TGTGCCAGCAGCTCCGACAGGAGTAGCAATCAGCCCCAGCATTTT. Its protein product is CASSSDRSSNQPQHF.

The J gene is TRBJ2-7, the V gene TRBV21-1. TRBV21-1 is recorded as a pseudogene. The CDR3 is made up of 16 amino acids. CDR3 loop: CASSNHFGSISYEQYF. The CDR3 bases are TGTGCCAGCAGCAACCATTTCGGATCTATCTCCTACGAGCAGTACTTC.

The CDR3 loop is CASSLGDNNQPQHF. CDR3 bases: TGTGCCAGCAGCTTAGGGGACAACAATCAGCCCCAGCATTTT. The chain uses TRBV7-8 and TRBJ1-5; D perhaps matches TRBD1 (6 bases). The CDR3 covers 14 residues. The ends were cut back, 1 base at V and 3 bases at J, with 7 bases in the middle. CDR1 is SGHVS, CDR2 FQNEAQ, per germline.

The chain employs TRBV19 and TRBJ2-3, with TRBD1 identical over 11 bases. Losses at the gene ends were 7 bases for V and 4 bases for J; bases not matched to a gene: 7. Germline V CDR1 and CDR2: LNHDA, SQIVND (reference sequence). There are 15 residues in the CDR3. CDR3 nucleotides: TGTGCCAGTAATACGGACAGGGGGCTCGCAGATACGCAGTATTTT. Translated, it gives CASNTDRGLADTQYF.

CDR3 DNA: TGTGCCAGTTCTTACCGGGACAGGGTAACTGAAGCTTTCTTT. The encoded protein is CASSYRDRVTEAFF. The genes are TRBV19 and TRBJ1-1; 9 bases align to TRBD1. CDR1 and CDR2 (germline): LNHDA, SQIVND (reference sequence). CDR3 length equals 14 residues. V was pared by 8 bases and J by 5 bases, with 9 bases of the junction left unmatched.

V and J are TRBV6-5 and TRBJ1-3; D gene ambiguous. V was pared by 6 bases and J by 2 bases, with 11 bases between. There are 14 residues in the CDR3. Germline CDR1 and CDR2: MNHEY and SVGAGI. The CDR3 is CASRADGPGNTIYF. The CDR3 coding sequence is TGTGCCAGCAGGGCGGACGGACCTGGAAACACCATATATTTT.

The J gene is TRBJ1-1, the V gene TRBV6-5, with D hard to call. In germline, CDR1 is MNHEY, CDR2 SVGAGI. The CDR3 spans 14 residues. The germline V and J ends were trimmed by 6 bases and 11 bases, with 22 bases remaining between them. The CDR3 region is CASRKPDRTVAAFF. The CDR3 DNA reads as TGTGCCAGCAGAAAGCCGGACCGGACCGTCGCTGCTTTCTTT.

This clone was recorded once. Other DNA sequences in the sample encode the same CDR3. The V gene is TRBV10-2, the J gene TRBJ2-3; 9 bases line up with TRBD1. The CDR3 has 14 amino acids. V trimming: 8 bases; J trimming: 3 bases; junction bases outside the gene matches: 6. Looked up from germline, CDR1 is WSHSY and CDR2 is SAAADI. DNA for the CDR3: TGCGCCAGCGAGGTGGACAGGGGAACAGATACGCAGTATTTT. Translation gives CASEVDRGTDTQYF.